Included here is one T cell receptor beta chain sequence, with context. What it binds is unknown. The CDR3 contains 14 residues. CDR1 and CDR2 (germline): LNHDA, SQIVND (reference sequence). Trimming shortened V by 6 bases and J by 6 bases, and 14 bases separated the two germline ends. The source of the sample is a study of graft-versus-host responses after intestinal transplantation. Study outcomes and limitations: In recipient marrow, GvH clones were found, and some appeared first in ileum or blood.

Data came from immunoSEQ multiplex PCR; TCRdb stores just in-frame clones and leaves some out. Of approximately 75,000 clones in the sample, approximately 93% were seen once. The source is a human donor who received an intestinal transplant. The gene calls are TRBV19 and TRBJ2-2, with D possibly being TRBD1 (5 bases). This material consisted of unstimulated CD8+ T cells sorted from spleen or lymph node cells, taken before intestinal transplant. The CDR3 here is CASRDMFFSGELFF. In DNA, the CDR3 is TGTGCCAGTAGGGACATGTTTTTTTCCGGGGAGCTGTTTTTT.